The rows below give T cell receptor beta chains drawn from one sample of a study of T cell responses to AZD1222 COVID-19 vaccine. Generated by immunoSEQ multiplex PCR, the TCRdb table keeps only in-frame clones and is missing some. Among approximately 84,000 clones listed, around 87% were seen once. This specimen was peripheral blood, taken on day 0 of AZD1222 vaccination. The receptors derive from an adult in good health. The CDR3 runs from the conserved cysteine through the conserved F or W. The D gene is left open where the match is weak. Where a row states a size, it is once, few, many or the class of an expanded clone; other rows omit it.

D gene	V gene	J gene	clone size	CDR3 protein	CDR3 DNA
-	TRBV28	TRBJ2-5	-	CASGHLQETQYF	TGTGCCAGCGGGCACCTACAAGAGACCCAGTACTTC
-	TRBV5-1	TRBJ1-2	-	CASAGGGGSYTF	TGCGCCAGCGCTGGGGGCGGGGGTTCCTACACCTTC
-	TRBV27	TRBJ2-7	-	CASSFGGGLSYEQYF	TGTGCCAGCAGTTTCGGTGGGGGGTTATCCTACGAGCAGTACTTC
TRBD2	TRBV6-2/TRBV6-3	TRBJ2-1	-	CASSSLTSGRLNEQFF	TGTGCCAGCAGTTCCCTGACTAGCGGGAGATTGAATGAGCAGTTCTTC
-	TRBV5-1	TRBJ2-4	-	CASSLARLTRRAKNIQYF	TGCGCCAGCAGCTTGGCCCGCTTAACCCGAAGAGCCAAAAACATTCAGTACTTC
-	TRBV7-9	TRBJ1-4	-	CASSLINEKLFF	TGTGCCAGCAGCTTGATTAATGAAAAACTGTTTTTT
TRBD1	TRBV4-3	TRBJ1-1	-	CASSQDRGPNTEAFF	TGCGCCAGCAGCCAAGACAGGGGGCCGAACACTGAAGCTTTCTTT
TRBD1	TRBV28	TRBJ1-4	-	CASSRTGGDEKLFF	TGTGCCAGCAGTCGGACAGGGGGGGATGAAAAACTGTTTTTT
-	TRBV29-1	TRBJ2-1	few	CSVGPKRDEQFF	TGCAGCGTTGGCCCCAAACGCGATGAGCAGTTCTTC
TRBD1	TRBV7-2	TRBJ1-3	-	CASSTDRGRGNTIYF	TGTGCCAGCAGCACGGACAGGGGGCGAGGAAACACCATATATTTT
TRBD2	TRBV6-2/TRBV6-3	TRBJ2-7	-	CASSYSGLAGGTGSEQYF	TGTGCCAGCAGTTACTCCGGTCTAGCGGGAGGGACAGGGAGCGAGCAGTACTTC
TRBD1	TRBV3-1/TRBV3-2	TRBJ1-1	-	CASSTRTGGNTEAFF	TGTGCCAGCAGCACCCGTACAGGGGGGAACACTGAAGCTTTCTTT
TRBD1	TRBV6-5	TRBJ2-1	-	CASSTGTGINNEQFF	TGTGCCAGCAGTACCGGGACAGGGATAAACAATGAGCAGTTCTTC
TRBD1	TRBV4-1	TRBJ2-3	-	CASSQFDRGRPGDTQYF	TGCGCCAGCAGCCAATTCGACAGGGGGCGCCCCGGAGATACGCAGTATTTT
-	TRBV7-3	TRBJ2-3	-	CASMLGPSTDTQYF	TGTGCCAGTATGTTAGGCCCTAGCACAGATACGCAGTATTTT
-	TRBV9	TRBJ1-2	-	CASSVEWQSYGYTF	TGTGCCAGCAGCGTAGAATGGCAGAGCTATGGCTACACCTTC
-	TRBV6-2/TRBV6-3	TRBJ1-2	-	CASSYGTYGYTF	TGTGCCAGCAGTTATGGCACCTATGGCTACACCTTC
-	TRBV5-6	TRBJ2-2	-	CASSFGGELFF	TGTGCCAGCAGCTTTGGGGGGGAGCTGTTTTTT
-	TRBV19	TRBJ2-3	-	CASRFSGGLVTDTQYF	TGTGCCAGTAGATTCTCAGGTGGACTCGTCACAGATACGCAGTATTTT
-	TRBV5-1	TRBJ2-3	-	CASSSMWEGTDTQYF	TGCGCCAGCAGCTCTATGTGGGAGGGCACAGATACGCAGTATTTT
TRBD1	TRBV6-4	TRBJ1-2	-	CASSDLTGGSRSYTF	TGTGCCAGCAGTGACTTGACAGGGGGAAGCAGGAGCTACACCTTC
TRBD1	TRBV3-1/TRBV3-2	TRBJ1-2	-	CASSQGPGGNYGYTF	TGTGCCAGCAGCCAAGGGCCAGGGGGTAACTATGGCTACACCTTC
-	TRBV18	TRBJ1-2	-	CASSPSLANYGYTF	TGTGCCAGCTCACCCAGCTTAGCTAACTATGGCTACACCTTC
-	TRBV7-3	TRBJ2-1	-	CASSLAAGGWDEQFF	TGTGCCAGCAGCTTAGCTGCAGGGGGGTGGGATGAGCAGTTCTTC
-	TRBV2	TRBJ2-1	-	CASSAVEQFF	TGTGCCAGCAGTGCGGTTGAGCAGTTCTTC
-	TRBV11-3	TRBJ2-1	once	CASSLRQGTYNEQFF	TGTGCCAGCAGCTTGCGGCAGGGGACCTACAATGAGCAGTTCTTC
-	TRBV4-1	TRBJ1-2	-	CASSQDLQTSPYGYTF	TGCGCCAGCAGCCAAGATTTGCAGACATCCCCCTATGGCTACACCTTC
-	TRBV7-9	TRBJ2-7	-	CASSSRDNSYEQYF	TGTGCCAGCAGCTCCCGGGACAACTCCTACGAGCAGTACTTC
-	TRBV25-1	TRBJ2-7	-	CASSEFGTAARFEQYF	TGTGCCAGCAGTGAATTTGGGACTGCTGCACGGTTCGAGCAGTACTTC
-	TRBV30	TRBJ2-7	-	CACVGRVGEQYF	TGTGCCTGCGTGGGGCGAGTGGGAGAGCAGTACTTC
-	TRBV6-5	TRBJ2-7	-	CASSYSGPYEQYF	TGTGCCAGCAGTTACTCGGGACCATACGAGCAGTACTTC
TRBD1	TRBV2	TRBJ1-1	-	CASSEAKGAGTEAFF	TGTGCCAGCAGTGAAGCGAAGGGGGCTGGCACTGAAGCTTTCTTT
-	TRBV21-1	TRBJ2-2	-	CASSMTTLNPNTGELFF	TGTGCCAGCAGCATGACGACACTGAATCCGAACACCGGGGAGCTGTTTTTT
-	TRBV7-9	TRBJ1-2	-	CASSLRAGLDGYTF	TGTGCCAGCAGCCTCCGGGCGGGGTTAGACGGCTACACCTTC
-	TRBV24-1	TRBJ2-3	-	CATSTGWGTDTQYF	TGTGCCACCAGTACAGGGTGGGGCACAGATACGCAGTATTTT
-	TRBV7-2	TRBJ2-7	-	CASRKDRNGHEQYF	TGTGCCAGCAGAAAAGACAGGAACGGGCACGAGCAGTACTTC
TRBD2	TRBV5-4	TRBJ2-1	-	CASSLKLAEIYNEQFF	TGTGCCAGCAGCTTGAAACTAGCGGAAATATACAATGAGCAGTTCTTC
TRBD1	TRBV6-5	TRBJ1-5	-	CASRMTGNQPQHF	TGTGCCAGCAGGATGACAGGGAATCAGCCCCAGCATTTT
TRBD2	TRBV27	TRBJ2-2	-	CASSLPTSGPRKTGELFF	TGTGCCAGCAGTTTACCGACTAGCGGGCCCCGAAAAACCGGGGAGCTGTTTTTT
TRBD1	TRBV28	TRBJ2-2	-	CAGQTGTGGVGELFF	TGTGCCGGACAAACCGGGACAGGGGGCGTCGGGGAGCTGTTTTTT